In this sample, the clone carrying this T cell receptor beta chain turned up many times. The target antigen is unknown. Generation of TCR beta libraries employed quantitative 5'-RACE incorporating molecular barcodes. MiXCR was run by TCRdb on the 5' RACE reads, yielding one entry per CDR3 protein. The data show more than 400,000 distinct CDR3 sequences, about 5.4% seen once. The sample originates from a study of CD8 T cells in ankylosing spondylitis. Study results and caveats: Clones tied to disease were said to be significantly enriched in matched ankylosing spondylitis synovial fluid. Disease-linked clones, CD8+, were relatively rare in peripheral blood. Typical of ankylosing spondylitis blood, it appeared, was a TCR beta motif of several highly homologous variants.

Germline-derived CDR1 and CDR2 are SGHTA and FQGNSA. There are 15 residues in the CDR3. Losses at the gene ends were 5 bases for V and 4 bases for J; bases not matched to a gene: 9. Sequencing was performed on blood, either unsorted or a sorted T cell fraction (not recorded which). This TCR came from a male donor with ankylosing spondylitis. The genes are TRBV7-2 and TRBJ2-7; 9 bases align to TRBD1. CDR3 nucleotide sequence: TGTGCCAGCAGCACAAAGACAGGGGGTAATTACGAGCAGTACTTC. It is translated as CASSTKTGGNYEQYF. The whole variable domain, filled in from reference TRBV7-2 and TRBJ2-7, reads GAGVSQSPSNKVTEKGKDVELRCDPISGHTALYWYRQSLGQGLEFLIYFQGNSAPDKSGLPSDRFSAERTGGSVSTLTIQRTQQEDSAVYLCASSTKTGGNYEQYFGPGTRLTVT.